The next 23 T cell receptor beta chains were all read from a single sample in a study of control samples from healthy donors and cancer patients. Repertoires were generated with immunoSEQ multiplex PCR, while TCRdb's copy carries only in-frame clones and drops some. The sample has around 78,000 clones, approximately 94% seen once. The sample was blood. These receptors were taken from a woman aged 18-35 years in good health.

The genes are TRBV28 and TRBJ1-2, with 7 nucleotides matching TRBD1. The CDR3 is 15 residues long. J gave up 2 bases and V 4 bases, and 7 bases lay outside the gene matches. Germline loops: CDR1 MDHEN, CDR2 SYDVKM. DNA of the CDR3: TGTGCCAGCAGTTCTAAAATCAGGGGGAACTATGGCTACACCTTC. This encodes CASSSKIRGNYGYTF.

The CDR3 DNA reads as TGTGCCAGCAGTTTCCGGAACACTGAAGCTTTCTTT. Translation gives CASSFRNTEAFF. V and J are TRBV12-3 or TRBV12-4 and TRBJ1-1; D is undetermined. The length of the CDR3 is 12 residues. With 3 bases removed from V and 1 base from J, the gap between germline ends came to 3 bases.

The rearrangement joins TRBV28 to TRBJ2-3; D possibly corresponds to TRBD1 (6 bases). Germline CDR1 MDHEN, CDR2 SYDVKM. Deletions cut 7 bases from V and 1 base from J, with 21 bases between. This CDR3 contains 17 residues. The CDR3 is CASNAITGRGGTDTQYF. CDR3 coding DNA: TGTGCCAGCAATGCGATAACAGGGAGAGGGGGCACAGATACGCAGTATTTT.

The chain employs TRBV3-1 (or the pseudogene TRBV3-2) and TRBJ2-1; weak D call: TRBD2 (6 bases). With 4 bases removed from V and 4 bases from J, the gap between germline ends came to 17 bases. Germline V lookup: CDR1 LGHDT, CDR2 YNNKEL (reference sequence). The length of the CDR3 is 16 residues. The CDR3 DNA is TGTGCCAGCAGCCCAAGTGGGGACTTACTATACAATGAGCAGTTCTTC. It specifies CASSPSGDLLYNEQFF.

This rearrangement joins TRBV3-1 (or the pseudogene TRBV3-2) to TRBJ2-1; no clear D. From germline, CDR1 is LGHDT and CDR2 YNNKEL (reference sequence). V gave up 0 bases and J gave up 4 bases, with 7 bases separating them. This CDR3 spans 14 amino acids. The CDR3 region is CASSQDPVYNEQFF. As DNA, the CDR3 is TGTGCCAGCAGCCAAGACCCGGTTTACAATGAGCAGTTCTTC.

This chain uses TRBV19 with TRBJ2-1; D is undetermined. Germline CDR1 and CDR2: LNHDA and SQIVND (reference sequence). The CDR3 runs to 17 residues. V was trimmed by 2 bases and J by 0 bases, leaving 14 bases between them. CDR3 in DNA: TGTGCCAGTAGTATAAGGCAGGACCGAAGCTCCTACAATGAGCAGTTCTTC. It specifies CASSIRQDRSSYNEQFF.

The CDR3 here is CASSIGDNLGNQPQHF. Written as DNA, the CDR3 is TGTGCCAGTAGTATCGGGGACAACCTAGGGAATCAGCCCCAGCATTTT. This chain links TRBV19 with TRBJ1-5; weak D call: TRBD1 (6 bases). The CDR3 runs 16 residues. V shed 3 bases and J shed 4 bases, with 16 bases lying between them. Germline CDR1 LNHDA, CDR2 SQIVND (reference sequence).

J is TRBJ1-4 and V is TRBV28; D may be TRBD1 (6 bases). Germline assignment: CDR1 MDHEN and CDR2 SYDVKM. The CDR3 has 16 residues. With 4 bases removed from V and 4 bases from J, the gap between germline ends came to 16 bases. The CDR3 loop is CASSYPTQGFNEKLFF. The DNA of the CDR3 is TGTGCCAGCAGTTACCCAACACAGGGCTTTAATGAAAAACTGTTTTTT.

This sequence joins TRBV19 and TRBJ1-3; D is ambiguous. From germline, CDR1 is LNHDA and CDR2 SQIVND (reference sequence). V gave up 3 bases and J gave up 8 bases, with 11 bases separating them. This CDR3 spans 13 amino acids. CDR3 coding DNA: TGTGCCAGTAGTATGAGAGGTACGGACACCATATATTTT. This translates into CASSMRGTDTIYF.

This chain links TRBV28 with TRBJ2-3, with D tentatively TRBD2 (5 bases). Trimming stripped 4 bases from V and 2 bases from J, with 16 bases between. Germline V gene lookup returns CDR1 MDHEN and CDR2 SYDVKM. The CDR3 length is 16 residues. The chain's CDR3 is CASSSPNHLATDTQYF. CDR3 in DNA: TGTGCCAGCAGTTCTCCAAACCATCTAGCCACAGATACGCAGTATTTT.

Only one count was recorded for this clone. The CDR3 DNA sequence: TGTGCCAGCAGCCAAGGGGGACTGTACTACGAGCAGTACTTC. Protein: CASSQGGLYYEQYF. This chain connects TRBV14 to TRBJ2-7; D possibly corresponds to TRBD2 (6 bases). In germline, CDR1 is SGHDN, CDR2 FVKESK. There are 14 residues in the CDR3. Trimming shortened V by 1 base and J by 3 bases, and 10 bases separated the two germline ends.

The gene calls are TRBV27 and TRBJ2-3, with 12 positions matching TRBD2. The germline V gene has CDR1 MNHEY and CDR2 SMNVEV (reference sequence). The CDR3 sequence is 15 residues long. J lost 2 bases, V lost 6 bases, and 3 bases had no gene match. CDR3 in DNA: TGTGCCAGCAGCTGGACTAGCGGGGCCACAGATACGCAGTATTTT. It encodes CASSWTSGATDTQYF.

This chain connects TRBV5-1 to TRBJ1-2; D call uncertain. In germline, CDR1 is SGHRS, CDR2 YFSETQ. This CDR3 has 15 amino acids. Trimming took off 0 bases at V and 5 bases at J, with 14 bases between the two ends. CDR3 DNA: TGCGCCAGCAGCTTGGATGTAGGGCAGAAGTATGGCTACACCTTC. Its translation is CASSLDVGQKYGYTF.

The chain employs TRBV5-1 and TRBJ2-3; D is unclear. V lost 3 bases to trimming and J lost 2 bases, with 10 bases between them. Looked up from germline, CDR1 is SGHRS and CDR2 is YFSETQ. The CDR3 runs 14 residues. The CDR3 DNA sequence: TGCGCCAGCAGCTCAGCAACCGTCACAGATACGCAGTATTTT. Translation: CASSSATVTDTQYF.

The chain joins TRBV5-6 to TRBJ2-1, with 11 positions matching TRBD2. After removal of 2 bases from V and 6 bases from J, the junction contained 4 bases not matched to a gene. Germline-derived CDR1 and CDR2 are SGHDT and YYEEEE. The CDR3 has 15 amino acids. CDR3 coding DNA: TGTGCCAGCAGCTTCCAGCTAGCGGGAGGCAATGAGCAGTTCTTC. It translates to CASSFQLAGGNEQFF. The entire variable domain, with the rest obtained from reference TRBV5-6 and TRBJ2-1, is as follows: DAGVTQSPTHLIKTRGQQVTLRCSPKSGHDTVSWYQQALGQGPQFIFQYYEEEERQRGNFPDRFSGHQFPNYSSELNVNALLLGDSALYLCASSFQLAGGNEQFFGPGTRLTVL.

V and J are TRBV2 and TRBJ1-2; D unclear. Trimming left V 3 bases short and J 3 bases short, with 11 bases between. The CDR3 is 14 residues long. The V gene's germline CDR1 is SNHLY and CDR2 FYNNEI. As DNA, the CDR3 is TGTGCCAGCAGTGACCAGGCAATCGACTATGGCTACACCTTC. Its translation: CASSDQAIDYGYTF.

The V gene is TRBV27, the J gene TRBJ2-4; D gene unclear. Between the trimmed V and J ends, which lost 4 bases and 0 bases, there was a span of 13 bases. Germline values: CDR1 MNHEY, CDR2 SMNVEV (reference sequence). This CDR3 spans 16 amino acids. The CDR3 DNA follows: TGTGCCAGCAGTTACGCTGGAACCCTAGCCAAAAACATTCAGTACTTC. This sequence encodes CASSYAGTLAKNIQYF.

A word on this clone: Its ends do not fully match the called genes, so a read error is possible. This chain uses TRBV24-1 with TRBJ2-3, with D unclear. The CDR3 has 15 residues. Germline V gives CDR1 KGHDR, CDR2 SFDVKD. CDR3 amino acids: CATSVLLDGTDTQYF. In nucleotides, the CDR3 is TGTGCCACCAGTGTTTTGTTAGACGGCACAGATACGCAGTATTTT.

The V call is TRBV27, the J call TRBJ1-5; D is perhaps TRBD1 (5 bases). Germline CDR1 reads MNHEY; CDR2 reads SMNVEV (reference sequence). Trimming left V 3 bases short and J 2 bases short, with 14 bases between. The CDR3 sequence is 16 residues long. The CDR3, as DNA: TGTGCCAGCAGTTTTATAGGGACGCGGGGCAATCAGCCCCAGCATTTT. It specifies CASSFIGTRGNQPQHF.

The chain recombines TRBV19 with TRBJ2-1, with TRBD2 matching over 9 bases. Germline V gives CDR1 LNHDA, CDR2 SQIVND (reference sequence). V was pared by 7 bases and J by 5 bases, with 18 bases of the junction left unmatched. CDR3 length: 18 residues. The CDR3 here is CASTRTMITSGPNNEQFF. Written as DNA, the CDR3 is TGTGCCAGTACCCGGACTATGATAACTAGCGGGCCGAACAATGAGCAGTTCTTC.

The V gene is TRBV4-2, the J gene TRBJ2-7; 14 nucleotides match TRBD2. The CDR3 covers 16 residues. Trimming cost V 0 bases and J 4 bases; bases outside gene matches: 2. The germline V gene encodes CDR1 LGHNA and CDR2 YNFKEQ. The CDR3 sequence: CASSQETSGGAYEQYF. CDR3 in DNA: TGTGCCAGCAGCCAAGAGACTAGCGGGGGGGCTTACGAGCAGTACTTC.

The chain links TRBV7-3 to TRBJ2-2; D gene uncertain. V lost 7 bases and J lost 7, with 10 bases in between. From germline, CDR1 is SGHTA and CDR2 FQGTGA. CDR3 length equals 12 residues. CDR3 residues: CASNSDGGELFF. CDR3 in DNA: TGTGCCAGCAATTCCGATGGCGGGGAGCTGTTTTTT.

V is TRBV4-1 and J is TRBJ1-1; a possible D gene is TRBD1 (5 bases). In germline, CDR1 is MGHRA, CDR2 YSYEKL. V was trimmed by 3 bases and J by 7 bases, leaving 9 bases between them. This CDR3 is 12 amino acids long. CDR3 nucleotides: TGCGCCAGCAGCCACTCAGGGTATGAAGCTTTCTTT. Translating gives CASSHSGYEAFF.